The 20 T cell receptor beta chains below come from one sample, sequenced in a study of siplizumab effects on memory and regulatory T cells (dated by TCRdb to about 2019). The library came from the immunoSEQ multiplex PCR assay. TCRdb took over this immuneACCESS table, retaining in-frame rearrangements with V and J assigned. Such tables are incomplete; in checked studies, under half of the missing clones stem from an unresolved V gene, and the remainder is unexplained. Here the sample has about 100,000 clones; roughly 92% occur a single time. The ten top clones hold around 0.6% of the sample. Sequenced material: Tregs sorted from blood. These receptor sequences come from a human donor in good health.

V usage is TRBV19 and J usage is TRBJ2-2, with TRBD1 matching 8 bases. The CDR3 has 15 residues. CDR1 and CDR2 (germline): LNHDA, SQIVND (reference sequence). The junction had 6 bases not matched to a gene; V was cut back by 5 bases and J by 4 bases. The CDR3 DNA sequence: TGTGCCAGTAGTTCCCAGGGGGCTGGCACCGGGGAGCTGTTTTTT. It is translated as CASSSQGAGTGELFF. The variable domain in full, completed from reference TRBV19 and TRBJ2-2, reads DGGITQSPKYLFRKEGQNVTLSCEQNLNHDAMYWYRQDPGQGLRLIYYSQIVNDFQKGDIAEGYSVSREKKESFPLTVTSAQKNPTAFYLCASSSQGAGTGELFFGEGSRLTVL.

The chain has TRBV11-2 and TRBJ2-7; the D gene is possibly TRBD2 (6 bases). Trimming left V 1 base short and J 9 bases short, with 10 bases between. Germline loops: CDR1 SGHAT, CDR2 FQNNGV. This CDR3 contains 12 residues. The CDR3 region is CASSLVGAGQYF. The CDR3 DNA follows: TGTGCCAGCAGCTTAGTGGGAGCGGGGCAGTACTTC.

The rearrangement joins TRBV11-2 to TRBJ1-2; D is unclear. CDR1 and CDR2 (germline): SGHAT, FQNNGV. The length of the CDR3 is 14 residues. V was cut by 1 base and J by 8 bases, with 14 bases left in between. The CDR3 DNA sequence: TGTGCCAGCAGCTTAGTACCGGACCTGATGGGCTACACCTTC. Translating it yields CASSLVPDLMGYTF.

J is TRBJ2-7 and V is TRBV7-9; D is unresolved. The V end was cut by 1 base, the J end by 2 bases, with 9 bases between. Per germline, CDR1 SEHNR and CDR2 FQNEAQ (reference sequence). The CDR3 has 14 amino acids. CDR3 region: CASSLDGPAYEQYF. DNA for the CDR3: TGTGCCAGCAGCTTAGATGGGCCAGCCTACGAGCAGTACTTC.

This chain links TRBV29-1 with TRBJ1-5, with TRBD1 matching 8 bases. V gave up 3 bases and J gave up 1 base; unmatched junction bases: 17. Germline-derived CDR1 and CDR2 are SQVTM and ANQGSEA. This CDR3 comprises 19 residues. The CDR3 nucleotides are TGCAGCGTTGATTCCGGCTGGACAGGGCCCCCTTGCAGCAATCAGCCCCAGCATTTT. It specifies CSVDSGWTGPPCSNQPQHF. The variable domain in full, with the rest retrieved from reference TRBV29-1 and TRBJ1-5, is SAVISQKPSRDICQRGTSLTIQCQVDSQVTMMFWYRQQPGQSLTLIATANQGSEATYESGFVIDKFPISRPNLTFSTLTVSNMSPEDSSIYLCSVDSGWTGPPCSNQPQHFGDGTRLSIL.

This chain connects TRBV5-1 to TRBJ2-5, with D perhaps matching TRBD1 (5 bases). The germline V gene encodes CDR1 SGHRS and CDR2 YFSETQ. V was pared by 3 bases and J by 4 bases, with 16 bases between. The CDR3 spans 15 residues. CDR3 sequence (DNA): TGCGCCAGCAGCTCTTCTCAGGGTTTCGGAGAGACCCAGTACTTC. Its translation is CASSSSQGFGETQYF.

This chain connects TRBV9 to TRBJ2-2; D unresolved. Trimming shortened V by 4 bases and J by 5 bases, and 9 bases separated the two germline ends. The germline CDR1 and CDR2 sequences are SGDLS and YYNGEE. There are 13 residues in the CDR3. In nucleotides, the CDR3 is TGTGCCAGCAGCTTCGGATCAACCGGGGAGCTGTTTTTT. This codes for CASSFGSTGELFF. The full variable domain, rest sourced from reference TRBV9 and TRBJ2-2, is DSGVTQTPKHLITATGQRVTLRCSPRSGDLSVYWYQQSLDQGLQFLIQYYNGEERAKGNILERFSAQQFPDLHSELNLSSLELGDSALYFCASSFGSTGELFFGEGSRLTVL.

This chain uses TRBV6-1 with TRBJ2-5; a weak D match, TRBD1 (5 bases). V lost 2 bases, J lost 1 base, and 14 bases lay in between. This CDR3 contains 16 residues. CDR1 MNHNS and CDR2 SASEGT come from the germline V gene. The CDR3 region has the DNA TGTGCCAGCAGTGAACCCTGGATAGGGGCCCAAGAGACCCAGTACTTC. It is translated as CASSEPWIGAQETQYF.

V is TRBV6-5 and J is TRBJ1-1; D is ambiguous. Trimming removed 0 bases from V and 1 base from J, with 9 bases in between. The CDR3 runs 15 residues. The germline gives CDR1 MNHEY, CDR2 SVGAGI. CDR3 sequence: CASSYSPYENTEAFF. The CDR3 DNA sequence: TGTGCCAGCAGTTACTCGCCCTATGAGAACACTGAAGCTTTCTTT.

The chain links TRBV6-6 to TRBJ1-2; D remains unclear. The length of the CDR3 is 13 residues. Per germline, CDR1 MNHNY and CDR2 SVGAGI (reference sequence). Trimming took off 7 bases at V and 8 bases at J, with 17 bases between the two ends. As DNA, the CDR3 is TGTGCCAGCACCCTTGAATATTATTTAGGCTACACCTTC. Protein sequence: CASTLEYYLGYTF.

As for this clone: Distinct nucleotide sequences in the sample also encode this CDR3. The chain employs TRBV20-1 and TRBJ2-7; either TRBD1 or TRBD2 may supply D (5 bases each). Germline assignment: CDR1 DFQATT and CDR2 SNEGSKA (reference sequence). This CDR3 is 11 amino acids long. Deletions cut 3 bases from V and 3 bases from J, with 6 bases between. The CDR3 DNA follows: TGCAGTGCTAGGGGGGACTACGAGCAGTACTTC. As protein: CSARGDYEQYF.

J is TRBJ2-3 and V is TRBV6-5; the D is unclear. V shed 0 bases and J shed 3 bases, with 10 bases lying between them. CDR3 length: 15 amino acids. CDR1 and CDR2 (germline): MNHEY, SVGAGI. The CDR3 spells CASSYSRTTTDTQYF. In nucleotides, the CDR3 is TGTGCCAGCAGTTACTCGCGGACCACTACAGATACGCAGTATTTT.

V gene TRBV18 combines with J gene TRBJ1-6; 9 bases agree with TRBD1. This CDR3 spans 15 amino acids. The germline gives CDR1 KGHSH, CDR2 LQKENI. The V gene end was trimmed by 3 bases and the J gene end by 6 bases; junction bases not matched to a gene: 3. The CDR3 DNA is TGTGCCAGCTCACCCGAACAGGGGGCTAATTCACCCCTCCACTTT. This translates into CASSPEQGANSPLHF. The full variable domain, in which reference TRBV18 and TRBJ1-6 provide the parts outside the CDR3, is NAGVMQNPRHLVRRRGQEARLRCSPMKGHSHVYWYRQLPEEGLKFMVYLQKENIIDESGMPKERFSAEFPKEGPSILRIQQVVRGDSAAYFCASSPEQGANSPLHFGNGTRLTVT.

The rearrangement links TRBV6-5 to TRBJ2-7, with 9 nucleotides matching TRBD1. The CDR3 contains 15 residues. Germline CDR1 reads MNHEY; CDR2 reads SVGAGI. Trimming at V came to 6 bases and at J to 3 bases, leaving 9 bases not matched to a gene. CDR3 loop: CASRDPGQGNYEQYF. In DNA, the CDR3 is TGTGCCAGCAGAGATCCGGGACAGGGAAACTACGAGCAGTACTTC.

J is TRBJ2-4 and V is TRBV18, with D possibly TRBD2 on 5 matching bases. CDR3 length equals 17 residues. Trimming shortened V by 3 bases and J by 0 bases, and 15 bases separated the two germline ends. Germline V gene data show CDR1 as KGHSH and CDR2 as LQKENI. CDR3 nucleotides: TGTGCCAGCTCACCGGGATCCGGGGTCAAAGCCAAAAACATTCAGTACTTC. This translates into CASSPGSGVKAKNIQYF. The full variable domain, with the rest looked up from reference TRBV18 and TRBJ2-4, is NAGVMQNPRHLVRRRGQEARLRCSPMKGHSHVYWYRQLPEEGLKFMVYLQKENIIDESGMPKERFSAEFPKEGPSILRIQQVVRGDSAAYFCASSPGSGVKAKNIQYFGAGTRLSVL.

The CDR3 spells CASSARGNLEAFF. DNA of the CDR3: TGCGCCAGCAGCGCGAGGGGGAACTTAGAAGCTTTCTTT. The chain employs TRBV5-1 and TRBJ1-1; D might be TRBD1 (6 bases). Germline loops: CDR1 SGHRS, CDR2 YFSETQ. CDR3 length: 13 residues. V lost 4 bases to trimming and J lost 8 bases, with 15 bases between them.

The chain couples TRBV11-2 to TRBJ2-7, with 10 bases lining up with TRBD1. The germline V gene encodes CDR1 SGHAT and CDR2 FQNNGV. The trim removed 6 bases at V and 5 bases at J, leaving 7 bases unmatched. CDR3 length equals 14 residues. The CDR3 bases are TGTGCCAGCAGTTCTACGACAGGGGGCAACGAGCAGTACTTC. Encoded protein: CASSSTTGGNEQYF.

The chain joins TRBV7-3 to TRBJ2-6; D might be TRBD2 (5 bases). Deletions cut 2 bases from V and 0 bases from J, with 17 bases between. The CDR3 has 19 residues. CDR1 and CDR2 from the germline V gene are SGHTA and FQGTGA. The CDR3 spells CASSLAPSFSHSGANVLTF. The CDR3 nucleotides read TGTGCCAGCAGCTTAGCTCCTAGCTTCTCCCACTCTGGGGCCAACGTCCTGACTTTC.

This clone is a singleton in its sample. The V gene is TRBV18, the J gene TRBJ2-3, with TRBD2 matching over 8 bases. Trimming removed 3 bases from V and 1 base from J; junction bases left unmatched: 6. The germline gives CDR1 KGHSH, CDR2 LQKENI. The CDR3 totals 16 residues. The CDR3 DNA follows: TGTGCCAGCTCACCCAGCGGGGGCTGGGGCACAGATACGCAGTATTTT. Translated, it gives CASSPSGGWGTDTQYF.

This chain joins TRBV28 and TRBJ1-1; a weak D match, TRBD1 (5 bases). Germline V CDR1 and CDR2: MDHEN, SYDVKM. The CDR3 loop spans 17 amino acids. The V end was cut by 8 bases, the J end by 3 bases, with 25 bases between. The CDR3 reads CASPSVVTGRVDTEAFF. In nucleotides, the CDR3 is TGTGCCAGCCCTTCGGTAGTTACAGGCCGTGTGGACACTGAAGCTTTCTTT.